This T cell receptor (beta chain) emerged from a study of shared clonotypes between healthy human individuals. Study-wide background: CD4 naive and memory got three plates each, CD8 naive two, CD8 memory one. General study results and limits: Some naive CD4 clonotypes, around 5%, turned up in common across a few donors. Generation probabilities were higher for clonotypes shared across all four sorted-subset donors than for unshared ones.

Assay: immunoSEQ multiplex PCR; the TCRdb copy retains only in-frame clones and omits some. Of roughly 650,000 clones listed, about 95% were seen once; the top ten hold about 0.12%. CD45RO-negative CD8 cells positively selected for CCR7 made up the naive population, which excluded terminally differentiated effector memory CD45RA+ cells. For this clone: The antigen is undetermined.

CDR3 length: 18 amino acids. V lost 0 bases, J lost 0 bases, and 12 bases stayed unmatched. CDR1 is SGHKS, CDR2 YYEKEE, per germline (reference sequence). This TCR derives from a woman in her twenties or thirties in good health. The J gene is TRBJ2-7, the V gene TRBV5-5; 7 nucleotides agree with TRBD2. Sequences were obtained from naive CD8+ T cells sorted from blood. Here the CDR3 reads CASSLARPTGLPSYEQYF. Here the CDR3 DNA reads TGTGCCAGCAGCTTGGCCCGTCCGACGGGACTACCCTCCTACGAGCAGTACTTC.